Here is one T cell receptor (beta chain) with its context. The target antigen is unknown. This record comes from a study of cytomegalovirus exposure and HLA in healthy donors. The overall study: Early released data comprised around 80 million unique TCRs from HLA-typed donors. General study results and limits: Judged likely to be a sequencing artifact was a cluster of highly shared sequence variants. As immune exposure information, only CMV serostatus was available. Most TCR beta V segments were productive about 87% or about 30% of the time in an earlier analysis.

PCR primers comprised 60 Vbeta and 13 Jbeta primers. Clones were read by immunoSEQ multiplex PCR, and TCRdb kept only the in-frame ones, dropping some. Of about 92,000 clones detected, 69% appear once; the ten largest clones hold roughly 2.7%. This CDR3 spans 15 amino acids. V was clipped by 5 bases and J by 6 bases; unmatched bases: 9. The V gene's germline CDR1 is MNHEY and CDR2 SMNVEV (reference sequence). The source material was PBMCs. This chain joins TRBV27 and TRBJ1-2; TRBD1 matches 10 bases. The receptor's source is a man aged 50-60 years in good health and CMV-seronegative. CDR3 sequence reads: CASSRMDRGSDGYTF. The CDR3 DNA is TGTGCCAGCAGTAGAATGGACAGGGGGTCAGATGGCTACACCTTC.